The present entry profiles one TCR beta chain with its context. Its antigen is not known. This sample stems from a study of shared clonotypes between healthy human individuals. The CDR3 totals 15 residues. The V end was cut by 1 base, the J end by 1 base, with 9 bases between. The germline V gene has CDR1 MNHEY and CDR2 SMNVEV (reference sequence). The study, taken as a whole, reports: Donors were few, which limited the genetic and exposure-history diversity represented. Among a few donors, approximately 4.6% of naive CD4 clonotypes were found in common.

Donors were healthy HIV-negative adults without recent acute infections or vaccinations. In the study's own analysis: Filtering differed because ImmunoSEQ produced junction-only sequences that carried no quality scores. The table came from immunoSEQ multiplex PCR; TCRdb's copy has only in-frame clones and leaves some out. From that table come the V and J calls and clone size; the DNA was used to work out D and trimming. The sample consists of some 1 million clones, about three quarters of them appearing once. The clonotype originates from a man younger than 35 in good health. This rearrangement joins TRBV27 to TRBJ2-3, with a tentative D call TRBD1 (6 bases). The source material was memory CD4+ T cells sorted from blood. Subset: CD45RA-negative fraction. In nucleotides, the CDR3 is TGTGCCAGCAGTTTATGGGGGCCGGGCACAGATACGCAGTATTTT. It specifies CASSLWGPGTDTQYF.